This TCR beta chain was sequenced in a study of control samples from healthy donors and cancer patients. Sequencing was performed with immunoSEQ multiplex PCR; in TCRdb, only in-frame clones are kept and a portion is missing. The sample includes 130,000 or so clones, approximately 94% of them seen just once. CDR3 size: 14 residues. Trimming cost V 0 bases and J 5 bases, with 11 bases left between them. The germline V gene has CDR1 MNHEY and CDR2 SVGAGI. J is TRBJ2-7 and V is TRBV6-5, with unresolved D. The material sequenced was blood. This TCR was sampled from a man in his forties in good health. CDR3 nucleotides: TGTGCCAGCAGTTACTCGGCGGTTACCGACGAGCAGTACTTC. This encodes CASSYSAVTDEQYF.